Given below is one T cell receptor beta chain in context. This receptor's antigen is unknown. It has no much larger one-base neighbor in the sample; base qualities were not kept. The library was built by means of the immunoSEQ multiplex PCR assay. A mixture of 60 forward primers for TCR Vbeta segments and 13 reverse primers for TCR Jbeta segments was used in the multiplex PCR. The CDR3 region of rearranged TCR beta genes was amplified from genomic DNA by a multiplex PCR assay. Amplified TCR beta libraries were sequenced as 87-base-pair reads on the Illumina HiSeq System. The study's own analysis went as follows. In a later analysis, tens of millions of unique TCR beta chains were counted across the 650 to 750 repertoires, and roughly 11 million of these chains were shared by at least two donors. To remove PCR and sequencing errors, raw reads were error-corrected and collapsed into unique sequences using a nearest-neighbor algorithm that merged closely related sequences. CDR3 sequences were aligned to IMGT reference sequences to assign V, D and J gene segments. For a sequence to be retained, a match of at least six nucleotides was required to both a V gene segment and a J gene segment. Rearrangements were classified as productive when the CDR3 lacked stop codons and remained in frame with V and J, and all other rearrangements were classified as non-productive. Following IMGT convention, CDR3 was defined as the stretch from the second conserved V-encoded cysteine to the conserved J-encoded phenylalanine. The earlier analysis of about 500 of the donors excluded sequences that lacked an unambiguous match to a single V gene segment. In an earlier analysis of 450 to 750 of the donors, a V segment was called functional when productive rearrangements were above 56.7%, and segregating when the standard deviation between donors exceeded 5%. A statistical classification framework was built for diagnosing cytomegalovirus status from the catalog of TCR beta chain sequences. In a later analysis, TCR nucleotide sequences were compared against IMGT/GENE-DB human TR gene sequences so that V and J genes could be assigned. In a later analysis, CDR3 sequences and most-parsimonious VDJ recombination scenarios were assigned using the TCRdist pipeline. A later analysis defined each TCR beta chain by its CDR3 amino acid sequence plus V-gene family, and excluded reads lacking a unique V-gene family. As a way to deal with suspected cross-contamination and a sequencing artifact, a later analysis dropped under 600 nucleotide sequences that were highly shared and had low generation probability. In a later analysis, a clonal expansion index for each public chain was calculated from normalized within-repertoire ranks of inferred template counts. Generation probabilities in a later analysis came from a VDJ recombination model fitted to out-of-frame rearrangements, and those results were checked against IGoR. In a later analysis, TCR-TCR, TCR-HLA and TCR-CMV co-occurrence was scored with hypergeometric tests, and a repertoire-size bias correction was applied to TCR pairs. In a later analysis, false discovery rates were estimated by permuting HLA or CMV assignments 20 times. In a later analysis, co-occurring TCRs were grouped using DBSCAN, with TCRdist sequence similarity added in when clustering inside HLA-allele-positive subsets. For co-occurrence clustering, repertoires with fewer than 30,000 or more than 120,000 public chains were excluded, along with a handful of repertoires with anomalous nucleotide sharing. As stored in TCRdb, this immuneACCESS dataset retains in-frame rearrangements with V and J assigned. A fraction of the clones does not appear; measured against another copy, unresolved V genes explain less than half of the discrepancy, and the remainder lacks a known reason. From that table come the V and J calls and clone size; the DNA was used to work out D and trimming. This sample gives under 200,000 clones in total; 65% to 80% of them show up just once. The ten most abundant clones make up approximately 4% of the sample.

The entry originates in a study of cytomegalovirus exposure and HLA in healthy donors listed by TCRdb under 2017. For context, the study as a whole: An earlier analysis of roughly 570 of the donors reported 276 Gb of sequence data and 100 million to 120 million unique TCR beta sequences obtained from approximately 180 million T cells. An earlier analysis of 587 of the donors used high-throughput TCR beta sequencing to judge whether each TCR beta V gene segment behaved as functional or pseudogenic. Among some 410 genotyped donors of the cohort, an average of around 240,000 unique TCR beta nucleotide sequences were sequenced per donor, roughly 20% of them non-productive. Roughly five DR-DQ haplotypes were handled as single units for association and clustering, since linkage in the cohort was strong. The genetic ancestry cluster associated with self-reported Caucasian donors included approximately 85% of the roughly 390 genotyped donors. A separate validation cohort of some 130 different subjects was used in addition to the 666-subject first cohort. The number of typed donors differed by locus: about 620-630 for A, B, C, DRB1 and DQB1; roughly 510 for DQA1; approximately 600 for DPA1; and about 450 for DPB1. All discovery cohort repertoires had been generated on a single sequencing platform. The T cell repertoires of 700 or so subjects were profiled by immunosequencing and related to cytomegalovirus serostatus. To study patterns of TCR occurrence, a later analysis re-analyzed previously published TCR beta repertoires from 666 donors and added high-resolution HLA genotyping. A later genetic analysis used genome-wide SNP genotypes for about 60% of the roughly 700 donors, treating that subset as a discovery cohort. The study combined high-throughput TCR immunosequencing, statistical association of individual TCRs with disease status, and machine learning to predict cytomegalovirus infection status. The aim of the study was to test whether cataloging public T cell receptors could identify signatures of past pathogen exposure. HLA typing included class I and class II loci at four-digit resolution. About 280 gigabases of sequencing data and tens of millions of unique TCR sequences were included in an early release covering roughly 600 HLA-typed donors. Rather than drawing on any new phenotypic data, the later analysis identified candidate immune exposures from TCR beta sequences and the way those sequences occurred across donors. Donor age, sex, ethnicity and CMV serostatus were collected together with the repertoire data. Overall results and qualifications from the work: The classifier was reported to diagnose cytomegalovirus status with high specificity and sensitivity in both the original and validation cohorts. Specific HLA alleles were associated with 15,000 to 20,000 TCR beta sequences at a false discovery rate of 0.05 in a later analysis. In this cohort, only TCR beta chains were sequenced, and detectable features were limited by the absence of alpha or paired-chain data. The earlier analysis of approximately 560 of the donors excluded 15 to 20 rarely observed V segments, including chromosome 9 orphons, because counts were too low. A later analysis found that TCR association rates varied across HLA loci, with DRB1 alleles showing the most associated TCRs and HLA-C alleles the fewest. Broadly in line with IMGT annotations, most TCR beta V segments showed up in productive rearrangements about 87% or about 30% of the time in an earlier analysis of approximately 640 of the donors. In a later analysis, most CMV-associated TCR beta chains were found to appear HLA-restricted, with HLA associations seemingly driven largely by CMV exposure. A later analysis reported that several top co-occurrence clusters appeared linked to parvovirus B19, influenza, CMV and Epstein-Barr virus. Assigning TCR associations to individual alleles was difficult when HLA alleles, especially DR and DQ, strongly co-occurred. A cluster of highly shared sequence variants was judged likely to represent a technical artifact of the sequencing pipeline. Three of the identified cytomegalovirus-associated TCR beta chains were confirmed in vitro to be specific for cytomegalovirus antigens. Presence/absence analyses assumed roughly uniform sequencing depth across donors, an assumption that may not hold. The authors suggested that the approach could potentially be extended to other disease states and immunological phenotypes. Most TCR sequences were observed very rarely across donors, whereas some public TCRs were present in many individuals. V-gene and J-gene trimming of TCR beta chains was associated with a missense DCLRE1C variant in a later genetic analysis, and the association was replicated in an independent cohort. Because HLA typing was missing for some donors at each locus, association tests included only the typed subset. A total of 150 to 200 TCR beta chains were listed by the study as associated with cytomegalovirus. In a later analysis, HLA-associated TCR beta chains showed more clonal expansion and lower generation probabilities than non-associated chains that were equally common. In a later genetic analysis, fewer N-insertions in productive TCRs were reported among donors in an Asian-associated ancestry cluster than the roughly 640-donor mean. Linkage disequilibrium might explain the correlated functional status among segregating V segments, but an unknown experimental factor could not be ruled out. A further reported finding was that TCR beta sequences accurately predicted the HLA-A and HLA-B alleles for most subjects in the first cohort. The 87-base-pair reads could not distinguish some IMGT-functional V segments, including TRBV6-2 and TRBV6-3, so those segments were excluded. CMV serostatus was the only immune exposure information available for the cohort.

Taken from cysteine to phenylalanine, the CDR3 has 14 residues. The retained sequence is limited to the CDR3, 42 bases, with the frame set at the first base. CDR1 and CDR2 were assigned from the germline V gene as SNHLY and FYNNEI. V ends up 7 bases short and J 8 bases short, with an unmatched junction base count of 12. The cohort comprised some 680 healthy bone marrow donors. All cohort members were sampled while nominally healthy, although unrecorded immune exposures were likely present. The donor tested CMV seropositive, placing the donor among the 289 seropositive members of the cohort. A peripheral blood sample was collected from each donor, and TCR beta sequencing was performed on peripheral blood mononuclear cells. Genomic DNA extraction from the blood cell samples was performed with the Qiagen DNeasy Blood Extraction Kit.

The chain links TRBV2 with TRBJ1-2; 8 central bases correspond to TRBD1. The clonotype comes from a young woman in good health and CMV-seropositive. Sequencing input: PBMCs. The nucleotide sequence reads as follows: TGTGCCAGCACCTCTTTGAGGACAGGGTTCGGCTACACCTTC. It translates to CASTSLRTGFGYTF. The full variable domain, with segments outside the CDR3 supplied by the reference TRBV2 and TRBJ1-2 proteins, appears as EPEVTQTPSHQVTQMGQEVILRCVPISNHLYFYWYRQILGQKVEFLVSFYNNEISEKSEIFDDQFSVERPDGSNFTLKIRSTKLEDSAMYFCASTSLRTGFGYTFGSGTRLTVV.